This T cell receptor beta chain was retrieved from a study of graft-versus-host responses after intestinal transplantation. The method was immunoSEQ multiplex PCR; TCRdb's version includes in-frame clones alone and lacks a portion of them. This table has about 7,400 clones, about three quarters appearing once. V lost 7 bases, J lost 5 bases, and 8 bases lay in between. CDR3 length: 11 residues. The germline V gene encodes CDR1 MDHEN and CDR2 SYDVKM. Tissue processing of the graft released intraepithelial and lamina propria lymphocytes from it. The TCR originated in a human patient who received an intestinal transplant, so some T cells may come from the graft donor. The specimen was ileum tissue, collected around eight months after intestinal transplantation. V usage is TRBV28 and J usage is TRBJ2-5, with D perhaps TRBD1 (6 bases). The CDR3 sequence: CASNTGETQYF. CDR3 DNA sequence: TGTGCCAGCAACACAGGGGAGACCCAGTACTTC.